This TCR beta chain emerged from a study of blood T cell repertoires in COVID-19. From germline, CDR1 is SGHTA and CDR2 FQGTGA. The CDR3 consists of 14 residues. The junction had 4 bases not matched to a gene; V was cut back by 2 bases and J by 6 bases. Patients of the Seattle cohort, enrolled during active infection, were followed longitudinally. In the study's own analysis: The assay estimated nucleated cells by amplifying reference gene primers. Assay: immunoSEQ multiplex PCR; the TCRdb copy retains only in-frame clones and omits some. V, J and clone size are taken as reported in that table, and D and trimming were inferred from the DNA itself. The table records about 180,000 clones, roughly 81% of them present only once.

The chain has TRBV7-3 and TRBJ2-3; 8 bases are shared with TRBD1. The sequencing sample was made of peripheral blood. The clonotype was recovered from a woman of 80 years or more with COVID-19, enrolled during active disease. The CDR3 region has the DNA TGTGCCAGCAGCTTACAGGGGGCGCCCGATACGCAGTATTTT. Protein product: CASSLQGAPDTQYF. Full variable domain (remainder filled in from reference TRBV7-3 and TRBJ2-3): GAGVSQTPSNKVTEKGKYVELRCDPISGHTALYWYRQSLGQGPEFLIYFQGTGAADDSGLPNDRFFAVRPEGSVSTLKIQRTERGDSAVYLCASSLQGAPDTQYFGPGTRLTVL.